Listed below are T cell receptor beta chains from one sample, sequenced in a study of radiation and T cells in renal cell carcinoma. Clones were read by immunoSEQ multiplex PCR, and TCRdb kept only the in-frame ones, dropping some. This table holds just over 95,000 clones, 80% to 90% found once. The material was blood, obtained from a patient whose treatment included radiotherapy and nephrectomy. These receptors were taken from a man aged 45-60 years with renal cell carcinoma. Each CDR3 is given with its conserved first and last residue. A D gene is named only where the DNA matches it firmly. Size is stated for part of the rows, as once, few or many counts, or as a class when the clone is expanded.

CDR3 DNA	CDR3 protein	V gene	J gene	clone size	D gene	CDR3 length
TGTGCCAGCAGTATCGGACGGGCAGGGGGTCAGCCCCAGCATTTT	CASSIGRAGGQPQHF	TRBV6-1	TRBJ1-5	NA	TRBD1	15
TGTGCCAGCAGCCCGGACAGGGGAATCGCCTACGAGCAGTACTTC	CASSPDRGIAYEQYF	TRBV5-5	TRBJ2-7	few	TRBD1	15
TGCGCCAGCAGCTTAGGGACAGGGAGAATAGTAGATACGCAGTATTTT	CASSLGTGRIVDTQYF	TRBV5-1	TRBJ2-3	once	TRBD1	16
TGCGCCAGCAGCCAAGAGGTCGTAACCAACTATGGCTACACCTTC	CASSQEVVTNYGYTF	TRBV4-3	TRBJ1-2	NA	NA	15
TGTGCCAGCAGTCAGACAGGATCTAGCACAGATACGCAGTATTTT	CASSQTGSSTDTQYF	TRBV7-9	TRBJ2-3	NA	NA	15
TGTGCCACCCGACAGGGACCGGACACTGAAGCTTTCTTT	CATRQGPDTEAFF	TRBV2	TRBJ1-1	few	TRBD1	13
TGTGCCAGCAAAGAGGGGGGGGTTCAGGGCTACACCTTC	CASKEGGVQGYTF	TRBV2	TRBJ1-2	NA	NA	13
TGCGCCAGCAGATCGGGACAGGGGCCGAACAATGAGCAGTTCTTC	CASRSGQGPNNEQFF	TRBV10-2	TRBJ2-1	NA	TRBD1	15
TGTGCCAGCAGACCTACAAACGAGAACACTGAAGCTTTCTTT	CASRPTNENTEAFF	TRBV6-1	TRBJ1-1	large	NA	14
TGTGCCACCAGCAGAGTAATAGCGGGGGGGTGGTATTTT	CATSRVIAGGWYF	TRBV15	TRBJ2-3	NA	TRBD2	13
TGTGCCAGCAGTTATCTCGCCAGCGGGAGGGCCTACGAGCAGTACTTC	CASSYLASGRAYEQYF	TRBV6-5	TRBJ2-7	once	TRBD2	16
TGTGCCAGCAGTTACGGGCCCTACGAGCAGTACTTC	CASSYGPYEQYF	TRBV6-6	TRBJ2-7	NA	NA	12
TGTGCCAGCAGTTCGGTTTCTCCCTATTCACCCCTCCACTTT	CASSSVSPYSPLHF	TRBV28	TRBJ1-6	NA	NA	14
TGTGCCAGCATCCTCTACGAGCAGTACTTC	CASILYEQYF	TRBV27	TRBJ2-7	NA	NA	10
TGTGCCAGTAGTAATACAGGGGGCAGAAACTATGGCTACACCTTC	CASSNTGGRNYGYTF	TRBV19	TRBJ1-2	NA	TRBD1	15
TGTGCCAGCAACCGGGGACTCACCTCCTACAATGAGCAGTTCTTC	CASNRGLTSYNEQFF	TRBV6-5	TRBJ2-1	NA	NA	15
TGTGCCAGCAGCTTAATGGACGAGCAGTACTTC	CASSLMDEQYF	TRBV5-4	TRBJ2-7	NA	NA	11
TGTGCCAGCAGCGAGCGTTTAACCTACGAGCAGTACTTC	CASSERLTYEQYF	TRBV7-9	TRBJ2-7	NA	NA	13
TGCGCCAGCAGCCTAGAGGGCAGCCAAACTGAAGCTTTCTTT	CASSLEGSQTEAFF	TRBV5-1	TRBJ1-1	NA	NA	14
TGTGCCAGCAGCTTGCCAGGGGGGAACGTCGACCTTCACTTC	CASSLPGGNVDLHF	TRBV5-6	TRBJ2-7	NA	NA	14
TGTGCCAGCCGGACAGGGGAAGGCGAGCAGTACTTC	CASRTGEGEQYF	TRBV6-5	TRBJ2-7	NA	TRBD1	12
TGTGCCAGCAGCTTAGAAGAGGTCGCTGAAGCTTTCTTT	CASSLEEVAEAFF	TRBV7-2	TRBJ1-1	NA	NA	13
TGCGCCAGCAGGGCCCCAAACCAAGAGACCCAGTACTTC	CASRAPNQETQYF	TRBV5-1	TRBJ2-5	once	NA	13
TGTGCCAGCAGCCAAGCTAGGCCCACCTACGAGCAGTACTTC	CASSQARPTYEQYF	TRBV14	TRBJ2-7	NA	NA	14
TGCGCCAGCAGCCAGCTAGGACAGGGGAACACTGAAGCTTTCTTT	CASSQLGQGNTEAFF	TRBV4-3	TRBJ1-1	NA	TRBD1	15
TGTGCCAGCAGCCCCCTGAGCCCTGGGAACACCGGGGAGCTGTTTTTT	CASSPLSPGNTGELFF	TRBV7-6	TRBJ2-2	NA	NA	16
TGTGCCAGCAGTGATCAGGGGGACTATGGCTACACCTTC	CASSDQGDYGYTF	TRBV2	TRBJ1-2	NA	TRBD1	13
TGTGCCAGCTCACCTCTCACGGCCTACACTGAAGCTTTCTTT	CASSPLTAYTEAFF	TRBV18	TRBJ1-1	NA	NA	14
TGTGCCAGCAGTGTGACAGGGAACTATGGCTACACCTTC	CASSVTGNYGYTF	TRBV6-6	TRBJ1-2	NA	TRBD1	13
TGCGCCAGCAGCCAAGAGACAGGGGGCGTGTACGGCTACACCTTC	CASSQETGGVYGYTF	TRBV4-3	TRBJ1-2	NA	TRBD1	15
TGTGCCAGCAGCCAAGATAGCAATCAGCCCCAGCATTTT	CASSQDSNQPQHF	TRBV5-4	TRBJ1-5	NA	NA	13
TGTGCCAGCAGTTATGACAGCTACGAGCAGTACTTC	CASSYDSYEQYF	TRBV6-5	TRBJ2-7	NA	NA	12
TGTGCCAGCAGTGAAGCGGGCGGGACAGGGGGCGCGAGGACTGAAGCTTTCTTT	CASSEAGGTGGARTEAFF	TRBV6-1	TRBJ1-1	few	TRBD1	18
TGCGCCAGCAGCTGGGACAGCGGATACTACGAGCAGTACTTC	CASSWDSGYYEQYF	TRBV5-1	TRBJ2-7	NA	TRBD1	14
TGCGCCAGCAGCTTGGCACAGCCCTACAATGAGCAGTTCTTC	CASSLAQPYNEQFF	TRBV5-1	TRBJ2-1	NA	NA	14
TGTGCCAGTAGCCCCGGGAGGGGAGCTAACTATGGCTACACCTTC	CASSPGRGANYGYTF	TRBV19	TRBJ1-2	NA	NA	15
TGTGCCAGCAGTATACACAGGCCCGACCTCTACGAGCAGTACTTC	CASSIHRPDLYEQYF	TRBV6-6	TRBJ2-7	NA	NA	15
TGTGCCAGCAGCTTAGGCCGCGGGGTCTCTAATGAAAAACTGTTTTTT	CASSLGRGVSNEKLFF	TRBV7-9	TRBJ1-4	once	NA	16
TGTGCCAGTCACAGGGGGATGAACACTGAAGCTTTCTTT	CASHRGMNTEAFF	TRBV6-5	TRBJ1-1	NA	TRBD1	13
TGTGCCAGCAGCCGCATGGGACAGGGTGGTGAAAAACTGTTTTTT	CASSRMGQGGEKLFF	TRBV7-9	TRBJ1-4	NA	TRBD1	15
TGTGCCAGCAGTGAGATGACTGGTTCCTACGAGCAGTACTTC	CASSEMTGSYEQYF	TRBV6-1	TRBJ2-7	NA	NA	14
TGTGCCAGCAGCTTGGGTGGGTTTAGGGGGTCAGATACGCAGTATTTT	CASSLGGFRGSDTQYF	TRBV7-2	TRBJ2-3	NA	NA	16
TGTGCCAGCAGTGAACAGTACAATCAGCCCCAGCATTTT	CASSEQYNQPQHF	TRBV25-1	TRBJ1-5	NA	NA	13
TGCGCCAGCAGCCGGGACAGGGTGTCGGATACGCAGTATTTT	CASSRDRVSDTQYF	TRBV5-1	TRBJ2-3	NA	TRBD1	14
TGTGCCAGCAGTGAAGCTGTTGACCGAATCACCTACGAGCAGTACTTC	CASSEAVDRITYEQYF	TRBV6-1	TRBJ2-7	NA	NA	16
TGCGCCAGCAGGGGGGACAGGGTGAACACTGAAGCTTTCTTT	CASRGDRVNTEAFF	TRBV5-1	TRBJ1-1	NA	TRBD1	14
TGCGCCAGCAGCTTGGTATTGGGGGACCAAGAGACCCAGTACTTC	CASSLVLGDQETQYF	TRBV5-1	TRBJ2-5	NA	NA	15
TGTGCCAGCAGCACTAGCGGGAGTCGGGCAGATACGCAGTATTTT	CASSTSGSRADTQYF	TRBV5-4	TRBJ2-3	NA	TRBD2	15
TGTGCCAGTAGTCCCAGCCCCGGCCGCAATCAGCCCCAGCATTTT	CASSPSPGRNQPQHF	TRBV19	TRBJ1-5	NA	NA	15